This T cell receptor beta chain was profiled in a study of T cells after yellow fever vaccination. This clonotype has only a few counts. Its target is not known. V was trimmed by 3 bases and J by 2 bases, leaving 12 bases between them. CDR1 and CDR2 from the germline V gene are KGHDR and SFDVKD. The CDR3 spans 16 residues. Study-wide results and limits: Post-booster repertoires contained most primary-vaccination clones again (about 95% CD4, 85% to 90% CD8).

TCRdb called the 5' RACE reads again in MiXCR, with one record for every CDR3 protein. The sample lists about 230,000 distinct CDR3 sequences, roughly 6.2% seen once, with about 0.95% in the top ten. The receptor was derived from a man aged 25-45 years who received the YFV17D yellow fever vaccine. The V and J genes are TRBV24-1 and TRBJ2-2; D unclear. Sequenced here: CD4+ T cells sorted from PBMCs, sampled on the day of the yellow fever booster vaccination. The CDR3 reads CATSDPQGFNTGELFF. The CDR3 DNA follows: TGTGCCACCAGTGATCCCCAAGGGTTCAACACCGGGGAGCTGTTTTTT.